This T cell receptor (beta chain) was documented in a study of CD8+ T cells in alopecia areata. Study-wide background: Tofacitinib administration to treated patients was oral, at 5 to 10 mg twice daily. Study results and caveats: Normal skin's resident alphabeta T cells are also sequenced in scalp samples.

Germline CDR1 and CDR2: SQVTM and ANQGSEA. V lost 7 bases to trimming and J lost 6 bases; unmatched junction nucleotides: 12. This CDR3 has 13 residues. RNA was extracted and reverse transcribed into cDNA as the sequencing template. Only in-frame clones appear in the TCRdb table, and some are missing; sequencing was by immunoSEQ multiplex PCR. Altogether roughly 200,000 clones are present, roughly two fifths being singletons, with the ten largest covering 2% to 3%. This clone has just a few counts. Its cognate antigen is unknown. Noted treatment: oral pan-JAK inhibitor, 5-10 mg twice daily. The clonotype originates from a human donor with alopecia areata. The sample was CD4+ T cells sorted from blood, taken at approximately week 36, from a patient treated with tofacitinib. This chain connects TRBV29-1 to TRBJ2-7; 7 bases agree with TRBD1. CDR3 loop: CSGQQGWRSEQYF. The DNA of the CDR3 is TGCAGCGGCCAACAGGGGTGGCGGTCCGAGCAGTACTTC.